This T cell receptor (beta chain) was identified during a study of blood T cell repertoires in COVID-19. Trimming pared 7 bases from V and 3 bases from J, leaving 9 bases between. Germline assignment: CDR1 MNHNY and CDR2 SVGAGI (reference sequence). The CDR3 totals 12 residues. While infection was still active, Seattle patients were enrolled and then followed longitudinally. Measured with immunoSEQ multiplex PCR; TCRdb has only the in-frame clones, and not every one. Of 250,000 or so clones in the sample, 88% were seen once. Sequencing was done on a sample of peripheral blood. The clonotype comes from a woman aged 25 to 39 with COVID-19, enrolled during active disease. J is TRBJ1-2 and V is TRBV6-6; D gene ambiguous. CDR3 nucleotide sequence: TGTGCCAGCAAGCGGCAGGACTATGGCTACACCTTC. It yields the protein CASKRQDYGYTF.